This entry features one T cell receptor (beta chain) sequence. Its matching antigen is unknown. This CDR3 contains 12 residues. CDR1 SGHRS and CDR2 YFSETQ come from the germline V gene. Deletions cut 1 base from V and 6 bases from J, with 6 bases between. This sample stems from a study of siplizumab effects on memory and regulatory T cells. Study-level findings and limits: Just a small share of alloreactive clones was traced back to unstimulated subsets.

The table came from immunoSEQ multiplex PCR; TCRdb's copy has only in-frame clones and leaves some out. The table lists tens of thousands of clones, 80% to 90% of them singletons. The rearrangement uses TRBV5-1 and TRBJ2-3; D is undetermined. Sequencing used Tregs sorted from blood. The receptor was derived from a human donor in good health. The DNA for the CDR3 is TGCGCCAGCAGCTTGTTTTGGGATACGCAGTATTTT. It codes for CASSLFWDTQYF. Full variable domain (rest looked up from reference TRBV5-1 and TRBJ2-3): KAGVTQTPRYLIKTRGQQVTLSCSPISGHRSVSWYQQTPGQGLQFLFEYFSETQRNKGNFPGRFSGRQFSNSRSEMNVSTLELGDSALYLCASSLFWDTQYFGPGTRLTVL.